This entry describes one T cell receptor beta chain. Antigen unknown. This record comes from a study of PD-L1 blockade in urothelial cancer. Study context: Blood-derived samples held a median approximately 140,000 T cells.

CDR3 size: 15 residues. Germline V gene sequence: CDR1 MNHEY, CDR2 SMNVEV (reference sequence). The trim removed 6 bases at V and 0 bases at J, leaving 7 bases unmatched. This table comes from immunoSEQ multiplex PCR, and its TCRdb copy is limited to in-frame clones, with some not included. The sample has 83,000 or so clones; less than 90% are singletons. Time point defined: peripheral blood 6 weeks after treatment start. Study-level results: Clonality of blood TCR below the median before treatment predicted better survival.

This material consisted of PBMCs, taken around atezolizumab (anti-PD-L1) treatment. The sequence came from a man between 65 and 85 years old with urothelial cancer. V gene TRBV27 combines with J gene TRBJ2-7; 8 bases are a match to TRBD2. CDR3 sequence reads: CASSHSGVSSYEQYF. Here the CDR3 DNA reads TGTGCCAGCAGCCATAGCGGGGTGAGCTCCTACGAGCAGTACTTC.